A single sample is the source of the 3 T cell receptor beta chains below, sequenced in a study of blood T cell repertoires in COVID-19. Profiled with immunoSEQ multiplex PCR; TCRdb holds only in-frame clones, not every one. The top ten clones hold about 0.91% of a sample with 450,000 or so clones, around nine tenths of them seen once. Material: peripheral blood. The receptors were sampled from a man aged 18 to 29 with COVID-19, enrolled during active disease.

The chain links TRBV15 to TRBJ1-5; D call uncertain. CDR3 length equals 16 residues. Trimming took off 3 bases at V and 1 base at J, with 13 bases between the two ends. Germline values: CDR1 LNHNV, CDR2 YYDKDF (reference sequence). CDR3 in DNA: TGTGCCACCAGCAGTCTACTTACTGCGAGCAATCAGCCCCAGCATTTT. Encoded protein: CATSSLLTASNQPQHF.

This sequence joins TRBV11-3 and TRBJ2-3, with a tentative D call TRBD2 (6 bases). Trimming removed 1 base at V and 6 bases at J, with 8 bases between. The germline V gene has CDR1 SGHNT and CDR2 YENEEA. CDR3 length: 13 amino acids. CDR3 DNA sequence: TGTGCCAGCAGCTTAGGGGAGGTTGATACGCAGTATTTT. This codes for CASSLGEVDTQYF.

The CDR3 loop reads CASSSRDWGYNEQFF. The CDR3 coding sequence is TGTGCCAGTAGTTCTCGGGACTGGGGGTACAATGAGCAGTTCTTC. This chain joins TRBV19 and TRBJ2-1, with D possibly matching TRBD2 (6 bases). Germline CDR1 LNHDA, CDR2 SQIVND (reference sequence). The CDR3 is 15 amino acids. The V and J ends lost 5 bases and 4 bases respectively, with 15 bases between them.